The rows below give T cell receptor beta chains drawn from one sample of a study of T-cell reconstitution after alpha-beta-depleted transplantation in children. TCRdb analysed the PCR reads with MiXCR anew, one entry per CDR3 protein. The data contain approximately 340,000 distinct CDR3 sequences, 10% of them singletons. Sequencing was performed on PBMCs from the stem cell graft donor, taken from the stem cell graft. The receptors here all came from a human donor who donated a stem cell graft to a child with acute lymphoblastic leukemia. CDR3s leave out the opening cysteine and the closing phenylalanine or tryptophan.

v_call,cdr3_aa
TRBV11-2,ASSLDYRLYTGELF
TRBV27,ASSLALLNTDTQY
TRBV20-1,SASGNTGELF
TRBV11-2,ASSPRTANTEAF
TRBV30,AWRGPPPLTGSHIY
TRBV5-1,ASSLDGREGAGEQY
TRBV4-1,ASSQDMSLAGLSYEQY
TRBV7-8,ASRQNSNQPQH
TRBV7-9,ASSPALAGAYEQF
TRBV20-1,SVSAPGFQETQY
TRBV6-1,ASRAGTSPYEQY
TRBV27,ASSLSIGNEQY
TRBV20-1,SARDWQGKGSQH
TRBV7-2,ASSLFAGGRGTQY
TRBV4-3,ASSQDRVPNEKLF
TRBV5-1,ASSSDRASGANVLT
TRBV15,ATSRLKGARETQY
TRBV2,ASRLLTSGSYNEQF
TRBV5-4,AVSSGGTFFYGYT
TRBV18,ASSPSSPQPQH
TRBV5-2,AMGPGLIYEQY